Presented here are 28 T cell receptor beta chains from one specimen sequenced in a study of blood T cell repertoires in COVID-19 (dated by TCRdb to about 2020). Libraries were built with the immunoSEQ multiplex PCR assay. As stored in TCRdb, this immuneACCESS dataset retains in-frame rearrangements with V and J assigned. A fraction of the clones does not appear; measured against another copy, unresolved V genes explain less than half of the discrepancy, and the remainder lacks a known reason. This sample lists under 130,000 clones; around 76% were detected once. Less than 20% of the sample is taken by the ten largest. Sequenced input: peripheral blood. The receptors were sampled from a woman in her sixties or seventies with acute or convalescent COVID-19.

V and J are TRBV13 and TRBJ2-7, with D maybe TRBD2 (5 bases). V was shortened by 3 bases and J by 3 bases, with 9 bases between the two germline ends. This CDR3 has 13 residues. From germline, CDR1 is PRHDT and CDR2 FYEKMQ (reference sequence). Here the CDR3 DNA reads TGTGCCAGCAGCTTGTCTGGACTCTACGAGCAGTACTTC. Translating gives CASSLSGLYEQYF. Together with reference TRBV13 and TRBJ2-7, the CDR3 gives the full variable domain: AAGVIQSPRHLIKEKRETATLKCYPIPRHDTVYWYQQGPGQDPQFLISFYEKMQSDKGSIPDRFSAQQFSDYHSELNMSSLELGDSALYFCASSLSGLYEQYFGPGTRLTVT.

The chain has TRBV7-2 and TRBJ2-7; tentative D call: TRBD2 (6 bases). This CDR3 has 14 residues. Trimming left V 1 base short and J 3 bases short, with 10 bases between. CDR1 and CDR2 from the germline V gene are SGHTA and FQGNSA. CDR3 in amino acids: CASSLGGVNYEQYF. The CDR3 DNA is TGTGCCAGCAGCTTAGGGGGGGTGAACTACGAGCAGTACTTC.

This clone has more than one count but fewer than ten. In the same sample, other DNA sequences code for this CDR3. J is TRBJ1-4 and V is TRBV7-9; 8 bases agree with TRBD1. The junction had 2 bases not matched to a gene; V was cut back by 0 bases and J by 5 bases. Germline-derived CDR1 and CDR2 are SEHNR and FQNEAQ (reference sequence). The CDR3 totals 15 residues. The CDR3 loop reads CASSLAQGGNEKLFF. In DNA, the CDR3 is TGTGCCAGCAGCTTAGCACAGGGGGGGAATGAAAAACTGTTTTTT. The entire variable domain, with the rest obtained from reference TRBV7-9 and TRBJ1-4, is as follows: DTGVSQNPRHKITKRGQNVTFRCDPISEHNRLYWYRQTLGQGPEFLTYFQNEAQLEKSRLLSDRFSAERPKGSFSTLEIQRTEQGDSAMYLCASSLAQGGNEKLFFGSGTQLSVL.

The V and J genes are TRBV7-2 and TRBJ1-6; 7 nucleotides agree with TRBD1. With V trimmed by 6 bases and J by 5 bases, 4 bases remained unmatched. The germline V gene has CDR1 SGHTA and CDR2 FQGNSA. The CDR3 totals 14 residues. Here the CDR3 reads CASRRQGDNSPLHF. The CDR3 nucleotides read TGTGCCAGCAGAAGACAGGGCGATAATTCACCCCTCCACTTT.

This clone was counted a few times. The chain employs TRBV27 and TRBJ2-1; 8 positions match TRBD2. Germline loops: CDR1 MNHEY, CDR2 SMNVEV (reference sequence). V lost 5 bases and J lost 6; bases outside the gene matches: 9. This CDR3 region has 15 residues. The CDR3 nucleotides read TGTGCCAGCAGTACAGTAGCGGGGCAGAGCAATGAGCAGTTCTTC. Translating gives CASSTVAGQSNEQFF.

The chain combines TRBV4-2 with TRBJ2-7, with TRBD2 matching over 10 bases. Germline CDR1 reads LGHNA; CDR2 reads YNFKEQ. The CDR3 is made up of 17 amino acids. After removal of 1 base from V and 0 bases from J, the junction contained 6 bases not matched to a gene. Written as DNA, the CDR3 is TGTGCCAGCAGCCAAGCTAGCGGGGGCCAGCCCTCCTACGAGCAGTACTTC. Translating it yields CASSQASGGQPSYEQYF.

V and J are TRBV20-1 and TRBJ2-7; D not certain. V was shortened by 5 bases and J by 6 bases, with 11 bases between the two germline ends. The length of the CDR3 is 11 residues. Germline V CDR1 and CDR2: DFQATT, SNEGSKA (reference sequence). In DNA form, the CDR3 reads TGCAGTGCTCAAACTCTGCTCGAGCAGTACTTC. Protein: CSAQTLLEQYF.

This clone was recorded only once. The rearrangement uses TRBV4-1 and TRBJ1-1, with TRBD1 as a possible D gene (6 bases). Per germline, CDR1 MGHRA and CDR2 YSYEKL. The CDR3 is made up of 14 amino acids. V was pared by 4 bases and J by 4 bases, with 13 bases between. The CDR3 reads CASSRAGAGTEAFF. In DNA, the CDR3 is TGCGCCAGCAGCCGGGCAGGGGCCGGCACTGAAGCTTTCTTT.

The chain employs TRBV6-1 and TRBJ1-5; no clear D. V lost 3 bases, J lost 9 bases, and 9 bases lay in between. CDR1 and CDR2 (germline): MNHNS, SASEGT. CDR3 length equals 12 residues. CDR3 region: CASSDWGGPQHF. CDR3 DNA sequence: TGTGCCAGCAGTGATTGGGGAGGGCCCCAGCATTTT.

This clone was observed once. The V and J genes are TRBV3-1 (or the pseudogene TRBV3-2) and TRBJ2-3; 11 bases map to TRBD2. The CDR3 is 17 amino acids. V dropped 6 bases and J dropped 0; count of bases not matched to a gene: 8. Germline V lookup: CDR1 LGHDT, CDR2 YNNKEL (reference sequence). In DNA, the CDR3 is TGTGCCAGCAGTTACCGACTAGCGGGGCTTAGCACAGATACGCAGTATTTT. Its protein product is CASSYRLAGLSTDTQYF.

This sequence joins TRBV9 and TRBJ1-1, with a tentative D call TRBD1 (5 bases). The CDR3 has 15 residues. Germline V gene sequence: CDR1 SGDLS, CDR2 YYNGEE. Trimming shortened V by 3 bases and J by 2 bases, and 14 bases separated the two germline ends. The CDR3 reads CASSASGSSNTEAFF. The CDR3 nucleotides are TGTGCCAGCAGCGCGTCAGGGTCGTCAAACACTGAAGCTTTCTTT.

The V call is TRBV19, the J call TRBJ1-1; 10 positions agree with TRBD1. The length of the CDR3 is 16 residues. Germline V gives CDR1 LNHDA, CDR2 SQIVND (reference sequence). V lost 5 bases, J lost 5 bases, and 11 bases stayed unmatched. CDR3: CASSPTGTGVDTEAFF. In DNA form, the CDR3 reads TGTGCCAGTAGTCCAACCGGGACAGGGGTTGATACTGAAGCTTTCTTT.

The rearrangement links TRBV7-2 to TRBJ1-2, with D possibly TRBD1 on 6 matching bases. This CDR3 contains 11 residues. V lost 6 bases to trimming and J lost 9 bases, with 11 bases between them. Per germline, CDR1 SGHTA and CDR2 FQGNSA. The CDR3 protein is CASSRRGSYTF. CDR3 nucleotides: TGTGCCAGCAGTAGAAGGGGGAGCTACACCTTC.

Here the CDR3 DNA reads TGTGCCAGCGAGGACGGGGGGCTGGGTGAGCAGTTCTTC. This sequence encodes CASEDGGLGEQFF. This rearrangement joins TRBV6-6 to TRBJ2-1; perhaps TRBD2 as D (7 bases). CDR3 length equals 13 residues. Germline assignment: CDR1 MNHNY and CDR2 SVGAGI (reference sequence). V dropped 8 bases and J dropped 9 bases, with 17 bases sitting between them.

The genes are TRBV5-6 and TRBJ2-5; D is perhaps TRBD1 (6 bases). The germline CDR1 and CDR2 sequences are SGHDT and YYEEEE. CDR3 size: 12 residues. V shed 2 bases and J shed 5 bases, with 7 bases lying between them. CDR3 DNA: TGTGCCAGCAGCTTTGACAGGGAGACCCAGTACTTC. It specifies CASSFDRETQYF.

As regards this clone: Sequence at one end of the junction differs from germline and may be a read error. This sequence joins TRBV7-8 and TRBJ2-4; 7 bases match TRBD1. The CDR3 consists of 14 residues. Germline V lookup: CDR1 SGHVS, CDR2 FQNEAQ. This CDR3 is CASSIGTARNIQYF. DNA of the CDR3: TGTGCCAGCAGCATTGGGACAGCCAGAAACATTCAGTACTTC.

The chain is built from TRBV14 and TRBJ1-5, with 7 bases matching TRBD1. Germline loops: CDR1 SGHDN, CDR2 FVKESK. The J segment lost 9 bases and the V segment lost 2 bases, leaving 4 bases of the junction unmatched. The CDR3 length is 13 residues. The CDR3 DNA sequence: TGTGCCAGCAGCCAAAGGGACAGCGGGCCCCAGCATTTT. Its translation: CASSQRDSGPQHF.

This clone appeared a few times. The chain employs TRBV7-9 and TRBJ1-6, with D perhaps TRBD1 (5 bases). CDR3 length: 12 amino acids. Germline V gene lookup returns CDR1 SEHNR and CDR2 FQNEAQ (reference sequence). V lost 0 bases and J lost 17, with 11 bases in between. The CDR3 loop is CASSLAEGEFHF. CDR3 DNA: TGTGCCAGCAGCTTAGCTGAAGGGGAATTCCACTTT.

CDR3 DNA: TGCGCCAGCAGCCAAGACCGGGACACCAGCTCCTACAATGAGCAGTTCTTC. Protein sequence: CASSQDRDTSSYNEQFF. The chain joins TRBV4-3 to TRBJ2-1, with TRBD1 as a possible D gene (6 bases). Germline V lookup: CDR1 LGHNA, CDR2 YSLEER. There are 17 residues in the CDR3. V dropped 0 bases and J dropped 0 bases, with 12 bases sitting between them.

This clone occurred a few times. The chain employs TRBV19 and TRBJ1-1, with a tentative D call TRBD1 (5 bases). V was cut by 1 base and J by 3 bases, with 6 bases left in between. Germline V gene data show CDR1 as LNHDA and CDR2 as SQIVND (reference sequence). The CDR3 is 13 residues long. This CDR3 reads CASSIARDTEAFF. In DNA, the CDR3 is TGTGCCAGTAGTATAGCCAGGGACACTGAAGCTTTCTTT.

This clone was observed once. The chain joins TRBV5-8 to TRBJ2-3; tentatively, D is TRBD1 (6 bases). Germline assignment: CDR1 SGHTS and CDR2 YDEGEE. This CDR3 is built from 13 residues. V was clipped by 2 bases and J by 5 bases, with 9 bases between them. As DNA, the CDR3 is TGTGCCAGCAGCTTACAGGGCGGAGATACGCAGTATTTT. Translated, it gives CASSLQGGDTQYF.

In the case of this clone: A much larger clone lies one base from this, so it may be a read error. The rearrangement joins TRBV13 to TRBJ1-2; D is possibly TRBD1 (5 bases). Germline-derived CDR1 and CDR2 are PRHDT and FYEKMQ (reference sequence). The CDR3 runs to 13 residues. The germline V and J ends were trimmed by 3 bases and 3 bases, with 8 bases remaining between them. This CDR3 reads CASSLTAYYGYTF. Here the CDR3 DNA reads TGTGCCAGCAGCTTGACAGCTTACTATGGCTACACCTTC.

This chain joins TRBV14 and TRBJ2-3; D not certain. Germline CDR1 and CDR2: SGHDN and FVKESK. The CDR3 has 13 amino acids. The germline V and J ends were trimmed by 0 bases and 4 bases, with 5 bases remaining between them. CDR3 nucleotide sequence: TGTGCCAGCAGCCAAGATCTTGCAGATACGCAGTATTTT. It translates to CASSQDLADTQYF.

The J gene is TRBJ1-1, the V gene TRBV10-3; 7 positions agree with TRBD1. CDR3 length equals 16 residues. Germline V gene data show CDR1 as ENHRY and CDR2 as SYGVKD. Trimming cost V 5 bases and J 0 bases; bases outside gene matches: 9. CDR3 in amino acids: CAISFTRGEMNTEAFF. As DNA, the CDR3 is TGTGCCATCAGTTTTACCAGGGGGGAGATGAACACTGAAGCTTTCTTT.

The rearrangement joins TRBV9 to TRBJ1-4; D is perhaps TRBD1 (6 bases). With 3 bases removed from V and 6 bases from J, the gap between germline ends came to 18 bases. CDR1 is SGDLS, CDR2 YYNGEE, per germline. This CDR3 has 16 residues. The CDR3 DNA reads TGTGCCAGCAGCGCCCAATCAGGGGTTGGGCATGAAAAACTGTTTTTT. This sequence encodes CASSAQSGVGHEKLFF.

V gene TRBV6-5 combines with J gene TRBJ1-4, with TRBD1 matching 7 bases. The length of the CDR3 is 13 residues. CDR1 and CDR2 from the germline V gene are MNHEY and SVGAGI. Trimming removed 10 bases from V and 2 bases from J; junction bases left unmatched: 4. The chain's CDR3 is CATQGGTNEKLFF. CDR3 bases: TGTGCCACCCAAGGGGGCACTAATGAAAAACTGTTTTTT.

This chain links TRBV7-9 with TRBJ2-1; 8 nucleotides align to TRBD2. This CDR3 has 18 amino acids. The V gene's germline CDR1 is SEHNR and CDR2 FQNEAQ (reference sequence). The ends lost 3 bases at V and 4 bases at J; junction bases unmatched: 14. CDR3 nucleotide sequence: TGTGCCAGCAGCTTCCCCCAGGCGGGGGCGGGGGGTTACAATGAGCAGTTCTTC. As protein: CASSFPQAGAGGYNEQFF. Full variable domain (rest looked up from reference TRBV7-9 and TRBJ2-1): DTGVSQNPRHKITKRGQNVTFRCDPISEHNRLYWYRQTLGQGPEFLTYFQNEAQLEKSRLLSDRFSAERPKGSFSTLEIQRTEQGDSAMYLCASSFPQAGAGGYNEQFFGPGTRLTVL.

The rearrangement links TRBV6-5 to TRBJ2-5; 11 bases map to TRBD1. Germline V gives CDR1 MNHEY, CDR2 SVGAGI. The CDR3 spans 15 residues. Unmatched junction bases numbered 5, after V lost 7 bases and J lost 1 base. CDR3 coding DNA: TGTGCCAGCACCTGGACAGGGGGCCTCCAAGAGACCCAGTACTTC. Amino acids: CASTWTGGLQETQYF.